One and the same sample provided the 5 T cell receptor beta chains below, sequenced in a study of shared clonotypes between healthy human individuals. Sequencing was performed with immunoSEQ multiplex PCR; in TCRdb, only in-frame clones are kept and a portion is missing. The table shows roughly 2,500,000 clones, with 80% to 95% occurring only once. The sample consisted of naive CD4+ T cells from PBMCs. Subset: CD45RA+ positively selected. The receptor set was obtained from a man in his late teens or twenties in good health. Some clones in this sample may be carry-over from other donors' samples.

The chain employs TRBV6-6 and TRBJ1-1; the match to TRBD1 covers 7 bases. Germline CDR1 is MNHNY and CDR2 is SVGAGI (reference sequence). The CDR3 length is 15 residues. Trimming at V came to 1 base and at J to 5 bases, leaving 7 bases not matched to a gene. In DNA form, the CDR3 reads TGTGCCAGCAGTTACTTTGGCGCAGGGGGGACTGAAGCTTTCTTT. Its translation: CASSYFGAGGTEAFF.

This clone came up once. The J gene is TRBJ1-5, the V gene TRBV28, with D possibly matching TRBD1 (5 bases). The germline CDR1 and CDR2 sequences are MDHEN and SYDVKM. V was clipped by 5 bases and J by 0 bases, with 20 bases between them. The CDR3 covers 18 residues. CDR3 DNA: TGTGCCAGCAGTCCCGTGGGGGTCGGTATCGGTAGCAATCAGCCCCAGCATTTT. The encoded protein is CASSPVGVGIGSNQPQHF.

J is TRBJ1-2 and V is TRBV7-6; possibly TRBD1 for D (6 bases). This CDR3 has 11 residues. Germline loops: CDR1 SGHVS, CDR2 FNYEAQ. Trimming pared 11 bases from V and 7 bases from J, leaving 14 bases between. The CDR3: CAEGGMGGYTF. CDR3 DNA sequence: TGTGCCGAGGGGGGAATGGGTGGCTACACCTTC.

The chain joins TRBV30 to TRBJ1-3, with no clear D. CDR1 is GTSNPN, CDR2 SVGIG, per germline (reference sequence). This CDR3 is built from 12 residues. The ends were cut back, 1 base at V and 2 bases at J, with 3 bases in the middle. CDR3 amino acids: CAWSGAGNTIYF. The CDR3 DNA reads TGTGCCTGGAGTGGAGCTGGAAACACCATATATTTT.

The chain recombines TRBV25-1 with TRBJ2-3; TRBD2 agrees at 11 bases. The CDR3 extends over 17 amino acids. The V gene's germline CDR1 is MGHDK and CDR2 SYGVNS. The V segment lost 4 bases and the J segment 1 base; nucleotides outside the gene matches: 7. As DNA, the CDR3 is TGTGCCAGCAGTGGGTCCCTACTAGCGGGGGGCACAGATACGCAGTATTTT. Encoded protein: CASSGSLLAGGTDTQYF.